Here is one T cell receptor (beta chain) with its context. The target antigen is unknown. Using immunoSEQ multiplex PCR, the repertoire was profiled, and TCRdb retains in-frame clones only, with some absent. This table holds approximately 8,700 clones, about 88% found once. The junction had 3 bases not matched to a gene; V was cut back by 7 bases and J by 1 base. The CDR3 length is 13 residues. The germline V gene has CDR1 MNHEY and CDR2 SMNVEV (reference sequence). Time point: recipient sample about 28 days before transplant, after cytoreduction. The data derive from a study of T cell clonotyping in hematopoietic cell transplantation. The study, taken as a whole, reports: CD4 and CD8 repertoire contributions could not be separated without sorting. Broader posttransplant TCR repertoire diversity was predicted by graft donor and pretransplant recipient Inverse Simpson Index values.

The J gene is TRBJ1-1, the V gene TRBV27; 7 nucleotides agree with TRBD1. This specimen consisted of peripheral blood mononuclear cells, obtained before stem cell transplant. The sequence was collected from a woman between 55 and 75 years old with acute myeloid leukemia. Some clones in this sample may be carry-over from other donors' samples. The CDR3 bases are TGTGCCAGCACCAGACAGGGGAACACTGAAGCTTTCTTT. Translated, it gives CASTRQGNTEAFF.